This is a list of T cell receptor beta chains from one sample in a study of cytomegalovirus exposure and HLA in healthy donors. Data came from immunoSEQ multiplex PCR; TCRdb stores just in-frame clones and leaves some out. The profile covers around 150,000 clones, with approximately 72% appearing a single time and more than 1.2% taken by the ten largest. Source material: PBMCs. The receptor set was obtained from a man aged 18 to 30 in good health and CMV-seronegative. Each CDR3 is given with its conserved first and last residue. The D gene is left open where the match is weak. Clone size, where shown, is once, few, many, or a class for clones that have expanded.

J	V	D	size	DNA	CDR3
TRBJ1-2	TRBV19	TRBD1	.	TGTGCCAGTAGTATAATCGGGACAGGGGATCAGTATGGCTACACCTTC	CASSIIGTGDQYGYTF
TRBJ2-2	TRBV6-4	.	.	TGTGCCAGCAGCGGAGGGTCGGGTCCCGGGGAGCTGTTTTTT	CASSGGSGPGELFF
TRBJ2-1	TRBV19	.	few	TGTGCCAGTAGTTCGGGGACTGTCCTAGGGGATGAGCAGTTCTTC	CASSSGTVLGDEQFF
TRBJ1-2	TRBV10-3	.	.	TGTGCCATCAGTGAGCCAGGAAATGGCTACACCTTC	CAISEPGNGYTF
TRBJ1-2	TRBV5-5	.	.	TGTGCCAGCAGCTTGGTAGGTTTGTCAGGGCTCCCCTATGGCTACACCTTC	CASSLVGLSGLPYGYTF
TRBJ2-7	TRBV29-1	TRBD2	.	TGCAGCGTTGAGATTAGCGGGGCGGCCCCCTACGAGCAGTACTTC	CSVEISGAAPYEQYF
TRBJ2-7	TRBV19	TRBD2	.	TGTGCCAGTAGTATCCGTCGACTAGCGGGGGTTACGACCTACGAGCAGTACTTC	CASSIRRLAGVTTYEQYF
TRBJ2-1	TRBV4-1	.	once	TGCGCCAGCAGCCGCGTGCGGACTCGTGTAGACAATGAGCAGTTCTTC	CASSRVRTRVDNEQFF
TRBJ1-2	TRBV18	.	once	TGTGCCAGCTCACCAAAGGAGATCGGGGACTATGGCTACACCTTC	CASSPKEIGDYGYTF
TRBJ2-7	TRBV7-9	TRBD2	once	TGTGCCAGCAGCCCTGGACTAGCGGGATTGTTGGGCCACGAGCAGTACTTC	CASSPGLAGLLGHEQYF
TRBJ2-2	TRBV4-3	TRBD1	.	TGCGCCAGCAGCCAAGGGACAGGGCGGAACACCGGGGAGCTGTTTTTT	CASSQGTGRNTGELFF
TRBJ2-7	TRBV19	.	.	TGTGCCAGCCGGGAAGCCTCCATCTCCTACGAGCAGTACTTC	CASREASISYEQYF
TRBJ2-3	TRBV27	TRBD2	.	TGTGCCAGCAGTTTACTCGGACTAGCGGGAGTGCGCACAGATACGCAGTATTTT	CASSLLGLAGVRTDTQYF
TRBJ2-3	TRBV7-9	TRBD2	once	TGTGCCAGCAGCCCAGCGTGGACTAGCGGAACCACAGATACGCAGTATTTT	CASSPAWTSGTTDTQYF
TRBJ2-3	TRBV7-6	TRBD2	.	TGTGCCAGCAGCTTAGGACGGCTAGCGGGAGTCACAGATACGCAGTATTTT	CASSLGRLAGVTDTQYF